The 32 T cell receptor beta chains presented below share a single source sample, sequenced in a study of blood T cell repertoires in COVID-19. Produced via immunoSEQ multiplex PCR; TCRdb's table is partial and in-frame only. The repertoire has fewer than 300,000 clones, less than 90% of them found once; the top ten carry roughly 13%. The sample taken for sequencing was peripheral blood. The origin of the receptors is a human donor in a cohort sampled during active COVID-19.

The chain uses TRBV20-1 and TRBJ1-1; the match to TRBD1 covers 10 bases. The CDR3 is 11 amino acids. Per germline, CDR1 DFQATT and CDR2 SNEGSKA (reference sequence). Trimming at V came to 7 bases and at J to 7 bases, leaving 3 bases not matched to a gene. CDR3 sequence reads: CSEGQGIEAFF. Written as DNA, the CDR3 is TGCAGTGAGGGACAGGGGATTGAAGCTTTCTTT.

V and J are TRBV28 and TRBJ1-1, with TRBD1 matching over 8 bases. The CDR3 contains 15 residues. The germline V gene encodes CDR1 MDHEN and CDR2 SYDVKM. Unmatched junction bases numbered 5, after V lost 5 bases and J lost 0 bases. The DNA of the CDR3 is TGTGCCAGCAGTCCCCAGGGGGCCCTGAACACTGAAGCTTTCTTT. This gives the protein CASSPQGALNTEAFF.

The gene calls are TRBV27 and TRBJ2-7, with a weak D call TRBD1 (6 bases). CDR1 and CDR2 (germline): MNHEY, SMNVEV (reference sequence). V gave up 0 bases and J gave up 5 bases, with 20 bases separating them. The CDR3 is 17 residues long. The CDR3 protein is CASSLSGLSLQGHEQYF. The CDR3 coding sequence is TGTGCCAGCAGTTTATCAGGTTTGTCCCTACAGGGCCACGAGCAGTACTTC.

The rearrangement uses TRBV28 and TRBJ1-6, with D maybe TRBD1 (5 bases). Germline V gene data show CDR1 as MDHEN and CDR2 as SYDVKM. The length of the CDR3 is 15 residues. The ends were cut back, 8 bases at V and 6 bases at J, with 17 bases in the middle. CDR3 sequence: CASLSGEAGNSPLHF. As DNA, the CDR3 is TGTGCCAGCCTCTCGGGGGAGGCAGGTAATTCACCCCTCCACTTT.

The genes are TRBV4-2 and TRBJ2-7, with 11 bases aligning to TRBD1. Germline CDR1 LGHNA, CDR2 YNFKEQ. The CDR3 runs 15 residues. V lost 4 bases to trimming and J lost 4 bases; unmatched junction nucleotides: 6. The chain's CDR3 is CASSPGTGGEYEQYF. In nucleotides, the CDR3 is TGTGCCAGCAGCCCCGGGACAGGGGGGGAGTACGAGCAGTACTTC.

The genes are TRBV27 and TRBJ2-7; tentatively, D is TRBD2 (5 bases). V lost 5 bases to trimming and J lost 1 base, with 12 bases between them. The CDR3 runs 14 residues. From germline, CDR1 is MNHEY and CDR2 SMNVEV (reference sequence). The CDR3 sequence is CASSPADLSYEQYF. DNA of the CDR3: TGTGCCAGCAGTCCGGCGGACTTATCCTACGAGCAGTACTTC.

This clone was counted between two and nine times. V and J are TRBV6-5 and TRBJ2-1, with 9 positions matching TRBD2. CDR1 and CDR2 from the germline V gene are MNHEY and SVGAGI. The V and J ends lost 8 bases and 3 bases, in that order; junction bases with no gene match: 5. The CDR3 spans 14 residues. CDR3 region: CASANSGGYNEQFF. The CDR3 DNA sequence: TGTGCCAGCGCCAATAGCGGGGGCTACAATGAGCAGTTCTTC.

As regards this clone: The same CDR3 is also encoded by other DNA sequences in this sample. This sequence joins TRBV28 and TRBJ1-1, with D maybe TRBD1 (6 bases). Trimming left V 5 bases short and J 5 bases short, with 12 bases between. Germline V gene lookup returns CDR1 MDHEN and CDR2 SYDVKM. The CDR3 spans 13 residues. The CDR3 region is CASSLRGITEAFF. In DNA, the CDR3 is TGTGCCAGCAGTCTAAGGGGGATAACTGAAGCTTTCTTT.

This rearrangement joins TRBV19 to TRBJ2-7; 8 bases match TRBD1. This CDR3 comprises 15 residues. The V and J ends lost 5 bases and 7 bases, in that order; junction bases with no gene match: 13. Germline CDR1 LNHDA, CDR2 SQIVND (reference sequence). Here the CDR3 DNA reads TGTGCCAGTAGTCCTACCGGACAGGGCTTCCGGGAGCAGTACTTC. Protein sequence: CASSPTGQGFREQYF. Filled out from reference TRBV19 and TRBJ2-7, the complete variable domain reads DGGITQSPKYLFRKEGQNVTLSCEQNLNHDAMYWYRQDPGQGLRLIYYSQIVNDFQKGDIAEGYSVSREKKESFPLTVTSAQKNPTAFYLCASSPTGQGFREQYFGPGTRLTVT.

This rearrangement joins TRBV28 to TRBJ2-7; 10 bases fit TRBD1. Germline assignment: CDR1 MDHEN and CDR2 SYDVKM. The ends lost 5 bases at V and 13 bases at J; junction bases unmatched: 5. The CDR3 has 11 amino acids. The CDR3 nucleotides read TGTGCCAGCAGTGTCGGGACAGGGGTCTACTTC. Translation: CASSVGTGVYF.

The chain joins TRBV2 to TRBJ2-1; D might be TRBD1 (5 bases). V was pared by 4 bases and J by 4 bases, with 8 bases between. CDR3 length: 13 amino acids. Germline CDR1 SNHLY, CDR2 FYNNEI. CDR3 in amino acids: CASSVRQYNEQFF. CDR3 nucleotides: TGTGCCAGCAGTGTACGACAGTACAATGAGCAGTTCTTC.

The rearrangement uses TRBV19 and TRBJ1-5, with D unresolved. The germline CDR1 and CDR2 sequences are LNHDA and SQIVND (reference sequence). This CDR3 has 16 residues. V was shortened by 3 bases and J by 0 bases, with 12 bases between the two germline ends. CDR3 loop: CASSMRPNYSNQPQHF. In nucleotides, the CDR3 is TGTGCCAGTAGTATGCGACCGAACTATAGCAATCAGCCCCAGCATTTT.

CDR3 loop: CASSANGGSGNTIYF. In nucleotides, the CDR3 is TGTGCCAGCTCAGCGAACGGGGGCTCTGGAAACACCATATATTTT. The chain employs TRBV18 and TRBJ1-3; perhaps TRBD1 as D (5 bases). The CDR3 extends over 15 amino acids. Per the germline V gene, CDR1 is KGHSH and CDR2 is LQKENI. V shed 5 bases and J shed 0 bases, with 11 bases lying between them.

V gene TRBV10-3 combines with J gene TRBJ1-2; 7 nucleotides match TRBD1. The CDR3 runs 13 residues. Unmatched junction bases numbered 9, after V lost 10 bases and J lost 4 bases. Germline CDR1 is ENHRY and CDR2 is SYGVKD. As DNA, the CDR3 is TGTGCCACCGTTGACAGGGCAACCTATGGCTACACCTTC. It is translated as CATVDRATYGYTF.

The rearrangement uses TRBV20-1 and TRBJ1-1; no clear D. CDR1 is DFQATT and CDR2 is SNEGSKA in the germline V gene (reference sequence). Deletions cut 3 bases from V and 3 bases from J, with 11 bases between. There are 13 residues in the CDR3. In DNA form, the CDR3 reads TGCAGTGCTAGTGACGGGAGGTACACTGAAGCTTTCTTT. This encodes CSASDGRYTEAFF.

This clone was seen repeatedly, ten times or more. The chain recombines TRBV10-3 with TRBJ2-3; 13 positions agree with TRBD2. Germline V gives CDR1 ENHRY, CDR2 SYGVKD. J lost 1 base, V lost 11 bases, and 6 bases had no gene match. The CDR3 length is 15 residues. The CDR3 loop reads CAAGTSGTGTDTQYF. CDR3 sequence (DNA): TGTGCCGCGGGGACTAGCGGGACCGGCACAGATACGCAGTATTTT.

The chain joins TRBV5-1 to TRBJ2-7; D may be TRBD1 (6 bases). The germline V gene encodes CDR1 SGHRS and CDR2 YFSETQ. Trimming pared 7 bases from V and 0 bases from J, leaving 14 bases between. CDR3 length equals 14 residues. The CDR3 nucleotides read TGCGCCAGCCTACAGGGCCCAGGCTCCTACGAGCAGTACTTC. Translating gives CASLQGPGSYEQYF.

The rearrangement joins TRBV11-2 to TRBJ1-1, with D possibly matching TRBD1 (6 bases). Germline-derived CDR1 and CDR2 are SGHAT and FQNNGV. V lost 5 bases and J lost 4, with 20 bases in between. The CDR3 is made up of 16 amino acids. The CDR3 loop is CASSQGQRGWGTEAFF. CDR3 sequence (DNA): TGTGCCAGCAGCCAGGGACAAAGGGGATGGGGCACTGAAGCTTTCTTT.

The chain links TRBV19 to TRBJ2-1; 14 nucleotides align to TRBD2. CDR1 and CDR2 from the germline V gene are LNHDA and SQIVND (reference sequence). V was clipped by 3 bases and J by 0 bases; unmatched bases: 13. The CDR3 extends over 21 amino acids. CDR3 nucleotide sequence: TGTGCCAGTAGTATTTTCCCCCTGACTAGCGGGAGGGCCAGCTCCTACAATGAGCAGTTCTTC. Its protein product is CASSIFPLTSGRASSYNEQFF. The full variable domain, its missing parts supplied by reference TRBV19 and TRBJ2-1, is DGGITQSPKYLFRKEGQNVTLSCEQNLNHDAMYWYRQDPGQGLRLIYYSQIVNDFQKGDIAEGYSVSREKKESFPLTVTSAQKNPTAFYLCASSIFPLTSGRASSYNEQFFGPGTRLTVL.

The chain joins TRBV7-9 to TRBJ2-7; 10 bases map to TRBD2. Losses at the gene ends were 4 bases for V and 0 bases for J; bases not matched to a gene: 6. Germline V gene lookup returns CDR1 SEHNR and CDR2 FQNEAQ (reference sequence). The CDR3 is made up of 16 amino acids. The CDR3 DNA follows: TGTGCCAGCAGCTCCACTAGCGGGAAAGGCTCCTACGAGCAGTACTTC. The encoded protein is CASSSTSGKGSYEQYF.

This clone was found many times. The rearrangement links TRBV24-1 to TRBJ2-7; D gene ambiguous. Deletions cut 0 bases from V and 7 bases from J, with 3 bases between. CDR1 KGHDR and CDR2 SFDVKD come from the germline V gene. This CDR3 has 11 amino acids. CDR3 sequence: CATSDLAEQYF. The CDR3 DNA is TGTGCCACCAGTGATTTGGCGGAGCAGTACTTC.

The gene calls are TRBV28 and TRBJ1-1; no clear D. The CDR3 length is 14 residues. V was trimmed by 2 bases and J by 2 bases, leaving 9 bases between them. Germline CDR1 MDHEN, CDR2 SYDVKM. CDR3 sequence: CASSLPTTNTEAFF. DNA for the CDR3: TGTGCCAGCAGTTTACCGACGACTAACACTGAAGCTTTCTTT.

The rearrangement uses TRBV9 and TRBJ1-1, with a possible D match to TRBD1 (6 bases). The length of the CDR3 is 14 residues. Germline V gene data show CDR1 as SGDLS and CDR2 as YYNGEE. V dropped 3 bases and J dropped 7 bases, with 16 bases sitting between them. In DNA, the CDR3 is TGTGCCAGCAGCGCGGGCCTTTCAGGGGATGAAGCTTTCTTT. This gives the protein CASSAGLSGDEAFF.

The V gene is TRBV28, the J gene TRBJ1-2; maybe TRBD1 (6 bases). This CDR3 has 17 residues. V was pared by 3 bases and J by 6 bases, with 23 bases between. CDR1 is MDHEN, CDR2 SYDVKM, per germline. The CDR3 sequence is CASSFLLHGTGKNGYTF. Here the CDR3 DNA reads TGTGCCAGCAGTTTTCTTCTACACGGAACAGGGAAAAATGGCTACACCTTC.

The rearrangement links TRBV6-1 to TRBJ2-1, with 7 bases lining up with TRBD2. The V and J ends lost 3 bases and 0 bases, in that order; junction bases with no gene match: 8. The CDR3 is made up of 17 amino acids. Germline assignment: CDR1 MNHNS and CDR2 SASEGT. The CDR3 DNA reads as TGTGCCAGCAGTGACCCATCAGCGGGAAGCTCCTACAATGAGCAGTTCTTC. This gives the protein CASSDPSAGSSYNEQFF.

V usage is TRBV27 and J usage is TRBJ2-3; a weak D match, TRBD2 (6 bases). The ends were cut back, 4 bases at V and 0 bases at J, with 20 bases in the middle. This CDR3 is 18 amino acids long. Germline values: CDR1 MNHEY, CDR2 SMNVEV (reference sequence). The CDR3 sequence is CASSSKRLESPSTDTQYF. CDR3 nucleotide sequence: TGTGCCAGCAGTTCCAAACGACTAGAGTCCCCTAGCACAGATACGCAGTATTTT.

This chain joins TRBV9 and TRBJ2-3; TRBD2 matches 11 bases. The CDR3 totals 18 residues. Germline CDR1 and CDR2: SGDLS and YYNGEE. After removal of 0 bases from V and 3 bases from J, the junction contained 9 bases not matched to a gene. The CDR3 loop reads CASSVGLAGYGRTDTQYF. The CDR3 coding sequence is TGTGCCAGCAGCGTAGGACTAGCGGGGTATGGTCGGACAGATACGCAGTATTTT.

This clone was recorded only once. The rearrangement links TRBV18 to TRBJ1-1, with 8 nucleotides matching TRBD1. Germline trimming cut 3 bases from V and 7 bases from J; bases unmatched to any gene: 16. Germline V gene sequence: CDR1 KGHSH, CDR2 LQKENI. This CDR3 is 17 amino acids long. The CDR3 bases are TGTGCCAGCTCACCGGTACAGGGGGGCCAGAGAAGGGGTGAAGCTTTCTTT. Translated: CASSPVQGGQRRGEAFF.

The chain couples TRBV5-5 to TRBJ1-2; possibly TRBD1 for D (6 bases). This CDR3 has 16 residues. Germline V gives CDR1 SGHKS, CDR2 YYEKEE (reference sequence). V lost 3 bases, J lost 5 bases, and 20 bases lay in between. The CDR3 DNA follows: TGTGCCAGCAGCTCCGACAGGCCCGGCCTGGGATATGGCTACACCTTC. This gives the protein CASSSDRPGLGYGYTF.

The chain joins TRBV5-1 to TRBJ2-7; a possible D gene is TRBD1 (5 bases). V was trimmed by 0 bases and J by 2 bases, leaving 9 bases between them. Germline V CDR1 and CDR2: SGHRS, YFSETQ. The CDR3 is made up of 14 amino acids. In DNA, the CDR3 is TGCGCCAGCAGCTTGGTAGGGGTTCCCTACGAGCAGTACTTC. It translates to CASSLVGVPYEQYF.

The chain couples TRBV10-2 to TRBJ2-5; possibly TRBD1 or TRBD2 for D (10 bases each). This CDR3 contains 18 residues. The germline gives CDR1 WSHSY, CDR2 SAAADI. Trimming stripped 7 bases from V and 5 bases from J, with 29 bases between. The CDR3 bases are TGCGCCAGCACAGGGACAGGGGTCCTTAGCGGGAGGTACGAGACCCAGTACTTC. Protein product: CASTGTGVLSGRYETQYF.

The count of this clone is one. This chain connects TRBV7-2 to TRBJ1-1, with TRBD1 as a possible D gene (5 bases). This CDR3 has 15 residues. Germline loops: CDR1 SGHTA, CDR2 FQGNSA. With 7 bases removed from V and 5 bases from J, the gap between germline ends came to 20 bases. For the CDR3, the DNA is TGTGCCAGCAACGAACAACCGGGGGTGGGTACTGAAGCTTTCTTT. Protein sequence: CASNEQPGVGTEAFF.